This T cell receptor (beta chain) originates from a study of T cell changes during pregnancy in multiple sclerosis. The germline V gene has CDR1 MDHEN and CDR2 SYDVKM. The CDR3 runs 15 residues. With 3 bases clipped from V and 0 bases from J, the junction kept 3 bases outside the gene matches. Libraries were prepared by immunoSEQ multiplex PCR; TCRdb keeps only in-frame clonotypes and omits some of them. The repertoire holds 35,000 to 45,000 clones, with more than 90% as singletons. A single count supports this clone. The clonotype comes from a female donor with multiple sclerosis, enrolled in a pregnancy study. Sequenced material: peripheral blood, taken before pregnancy. The chain has TRBV28 and TRBJ2-3; 7 nucleotides align to TRBD2. CDR3 sequence reads: CASSFASGSTDTQYF. CDR3 DNA: TGTGCCAGCAGTTTCGCTAGCGGTAGCACAGATACGCAGTATTTT.